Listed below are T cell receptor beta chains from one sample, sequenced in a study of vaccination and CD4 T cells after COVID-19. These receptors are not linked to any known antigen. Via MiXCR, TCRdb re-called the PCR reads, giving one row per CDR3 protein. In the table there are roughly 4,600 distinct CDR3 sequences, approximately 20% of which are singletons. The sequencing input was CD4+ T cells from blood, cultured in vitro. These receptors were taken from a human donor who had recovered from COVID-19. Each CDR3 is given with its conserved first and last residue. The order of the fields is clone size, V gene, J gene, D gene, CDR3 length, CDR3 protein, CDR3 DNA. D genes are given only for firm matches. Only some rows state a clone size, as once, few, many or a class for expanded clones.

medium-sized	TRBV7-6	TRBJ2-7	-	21	CASSLAGFVVEGPGSTYEQYF	TGTGCCAGCAGCTTAGCGGGCTTCGTGGTAGAGGGGCCAGGTTCGACCTACGAGCAGTACTTC
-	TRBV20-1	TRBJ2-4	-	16	CSAFPLVSERKNIQYF	TGCAGTGCTTTCCCGCTAGTTTCAGAGCGCAAAAACATTCAGTACTTC
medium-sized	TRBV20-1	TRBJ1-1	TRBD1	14	CSASDRVSDTEAFF	TGCAGTGCTAGCGACAGGGTATCCGACACTGAAGCTTTCTTT
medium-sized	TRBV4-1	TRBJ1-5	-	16	CASSQEREQGNQPQHF	TGCGCCAGCAGCCAAGAAAGAGAACAGGGAAATCAGCCCCAGCATTTT
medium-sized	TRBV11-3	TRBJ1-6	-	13	CASSAEGDSPLHF	TGTGCCAGCAGCGCGGAAGGGGATTCACCCCTCCACTTT
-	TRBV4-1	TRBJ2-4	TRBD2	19	CASSQESSGGNLAKNIQYF	TGCGCCAGCAGCCAAGAATCCAGCGGGGGGAATCTAGCCAAAAACATTCAGTACTTC
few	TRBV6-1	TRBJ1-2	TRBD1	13	CASSPQGAHGYTF	TGTGCCAGCAGCCCACAGGGGGCCCATGGCTACACCTTC
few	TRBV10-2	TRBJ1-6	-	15	CASSESGEGNSPLHF	TGCGCCAGCAGTGAGTCTGGGGAAGGGAATTCACCCCTCCACTTT
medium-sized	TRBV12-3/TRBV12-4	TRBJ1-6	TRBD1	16	CASSRDRAAYNSPLHF	TGTGCCAGCAGCCGGGACAGGGCGGCCTATAATTCACCCCTCCACTTT
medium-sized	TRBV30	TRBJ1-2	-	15	CAWSVPTGQGGGYTF	TGTGCCTGGAGTGTACCAACAGGGCAGGGCGGTGGCTACACCTTC
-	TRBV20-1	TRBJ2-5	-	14	CSASRAGYQETQYF	TGCAGTGCTTCCAGGGCAGGTTACCAAGAGACCCAGTACTTC
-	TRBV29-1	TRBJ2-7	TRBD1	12	CSVRTGVNEQYF	TGCAGCGTTCGGACAGGGGTCAACGAGCAGTACTTC
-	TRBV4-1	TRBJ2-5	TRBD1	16	CASSRGTGVNQETQYF	TGCGCCAGCAGCCGGGGGACAGGGGTAAATCAAGAGACCCAGTACTTC
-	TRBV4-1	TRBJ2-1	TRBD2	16	CASSQSSSGGDNEQFF	TGCGCCAGCAGCCAATCGTCTAGCGGGGGGGACAATGAGCAGTTCTTC
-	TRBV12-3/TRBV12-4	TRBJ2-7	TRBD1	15	CASSPGQVPSYEQYF	TGTGCCAGCAGTCCTGGACAGGTTCCCTCCTACGAGCAGTACTTC
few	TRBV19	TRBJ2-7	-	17	CASSIGPEKGNYYEQYF	TGTGCCAGTAGTATAGGACCGGAGAAGGGGAATTATTACGAGCAGTACTTC
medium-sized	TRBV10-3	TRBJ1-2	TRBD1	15	CAISGGGDRNYGYTF	TGTGCCATCAGTGGCGGTGGGGACAGAAACTATGGCTACACCTTC
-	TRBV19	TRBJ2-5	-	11	CASSKDETQYF	TGTGCCAGTAGTAAGGATGAGACCCAGTACTTC
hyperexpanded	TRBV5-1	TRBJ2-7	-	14	CASSSSGPPYEQYF	TGCGCCAGCAGCTCCTCGGGACCGCCCTACGAGCAGTACTTC
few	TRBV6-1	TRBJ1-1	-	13	CASSGPGGTEAFF	TGTGCCAGCAGTGGCCCGGGGGGCACTGAAGCTTTCTTT
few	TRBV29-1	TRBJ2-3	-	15	CSVILPGRAAGTQYF	TGCAGCGTCATTCTGCCGGGAAGGGCCGCGGGTACGCAGTATTTT
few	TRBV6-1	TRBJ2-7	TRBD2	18	CASSSQTSGDAPAYAQYF	TGTGCCAGCAGCTCTCAGACTAGCGGGGACGCCCCAGCCTATGCGCAGTACTTC
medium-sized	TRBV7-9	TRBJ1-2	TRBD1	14	CASSPGTGRDGYTF	TGTGCCAGCAGCCCCGGGACAGGGAGAGATGGCTACACCTTC
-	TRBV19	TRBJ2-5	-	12	CASRTGGETQYF	TGTGCCAGTAGGACAGGAGGGGAGACCCAGTACTTC
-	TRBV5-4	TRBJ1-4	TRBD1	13	CASSRDRGEKLFF	TGTGCCAGCAGCCGGGACAGAGGAGAAAAACTGTTTTTT
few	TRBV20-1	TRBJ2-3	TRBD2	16	CSATEPAGGYTDTQYF	TGCAGTGCTACAGAACCGGCGGGGGGGTACACAGATACGCAGTATTTT
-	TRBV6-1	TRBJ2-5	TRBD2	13	CAISRGRAETQYF	TGTGCCATCTCCCGGGGGAGGGCGGAGACCCAGTACTTC
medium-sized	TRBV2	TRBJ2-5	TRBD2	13	CASIISGAGTQYF	TGTGCCAGCATTATTAGCGGGGCCGGGACCCAGTACTTC
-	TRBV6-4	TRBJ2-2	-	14	CASSYSTNTGELFF	TGTGCCAGCAGCTATAGCACGAACACCGGGGAGCTGTTTTTT
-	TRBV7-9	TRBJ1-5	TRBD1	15	CASSLGTGTNQPQHF	TGTGCCAGCAGCCTCGGGACAGGGACAAATCAGCCCCAGCATTTT
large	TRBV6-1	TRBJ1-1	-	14	CASSSRQSDTEAFF	TGTGCCAGCAGCTCACGACAGTCTGACACTGAAGCTTTCTTT
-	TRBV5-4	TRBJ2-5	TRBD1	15	CASSRDTGGAETQYF	TGTGCCAGCAGCCGCGATACAGGGGGCGCAGAGACCCAGTACTTC
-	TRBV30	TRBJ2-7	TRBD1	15	CARSVGQGLSYEQYF	TGTGCCAGGAGTGTTGGACAGGGCCTTTCCTACGAGCAGTACTTC
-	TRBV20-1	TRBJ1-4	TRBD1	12	CSATGQVEKLFF	TGCAGTGCCACTGGACAGGTAGAAAAACTGTTTTTT
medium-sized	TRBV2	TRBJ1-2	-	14	CANKKGAANYGYTF	TGTGCCAACAAAAAAGGGGCTGCAAACTATGGCTACACCTTC
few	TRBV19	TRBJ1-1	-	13	CASTSREGTEAFF	TGTGCCAGTACAAGTAGGGAAGGTACGGAAGCTTTCTTT
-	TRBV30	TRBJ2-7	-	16	CAWGRLGDRRPYEQYF	TGTGCCTGGGGCCGCTTGGGGGACCGAAGGCCCTACGAGCAGTACTTC
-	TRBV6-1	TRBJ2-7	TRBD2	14	CASSRGVTGGEQYF	TGTGCCAGCAGTCGCGGGGTCACGGGGGGCGAGCAGTACTTC
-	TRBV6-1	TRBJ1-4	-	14	CASSPGLTNEKLFF	TGTGCCAGCAGCCCGGGCCTAACTAATGAAAAACTGTTTTTT
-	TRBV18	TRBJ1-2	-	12	CASSADSYGYTF	TGTGCCAGCTCGGCGGACTCCTATGGCTACACCTTC
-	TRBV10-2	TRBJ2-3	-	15	CASSLQGTSTDTQYF	TGCGCCAGCAGCCTACAGGGAACTAGCACAGATACGCAGTATTTT
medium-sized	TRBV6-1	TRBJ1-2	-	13	CASRLQSNYGYTF	TGTGCCAGCAGACTACAGAGTAACTATGGCTACACCTTC
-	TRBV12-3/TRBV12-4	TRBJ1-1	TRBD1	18	CASSQSGTGGPMNTEAFF	TGTGCCAGCAGTCAATCCGGGACAGGGGGCCCTATGAACACTGAAGCTTTCTTT
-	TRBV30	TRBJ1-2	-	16	CAWSVPWQGNDYGYTF	TGTGCCTGGAGTGTACCTTGGCAGGGGAACGACTATGGCTACACCTTC